This TCR beta chain was observed in a study of shared clonotypes between healthy human individuals. The protocol was immunoSEQ multiplex PCR, while the TCRdb copy is restricted to in-frame clones and leaves out a portion. The table lists a few million clones, roughly 92% of them singletons. With 3 bases removed from V and 0 bases from J, the gap between germline ends came to 12 bases. The CDR3 has 16 residues. Germline lookup yields CDR1 SNHLY and CDR2 FYNNEI. Material: naive CD4+ T cells sorted from blood. Subset described: CD45RA+ positively selected. The receptor was derived from a man between 18 and 29 years old in good health. This chain joins TRBV2 and TRBJ2-1; possible D gene TRBD2, 5 bases. The CDR3 sequence: CASSERAYPSYNEQFF. The DNA of the CDR3 is TGTGCCAGCAGTGAGCGGGCTTACCCCTCCTACAATGAGCAGTTCTTC.